The T cell receptor beta chain under discussion was sequenced for a study of blood T cell repertoires in COVID-19. The germline V gene encodes CDR1 MNHEY and CDR2 SMNVEV (reference sequence). This CDR3 has 18 amino acids. V gave up 0 bases and J gave up 1 base; unmatched junction bases: 8. Sequencing used immunoSEQ multiplex PCR; TCRdb keeps in-frame clones, though not all of them. The table includes about 65,000 clones, roughly four fifths detected once. V gene TRBV27 combines with J gene TRBJ1-5, with TRBD1 matching 8 bases. The specimen sequenced was peripheral blood. The TCR comes from a human donor in a cohort sampled during active COVID-19. For the CDR3, the DNA is TGTGCCAGCAGTTTATCCCGCTCGGCAGGGGGCAGCAATCAGCCCCAGCATTTT. Its translation is CASSLSRSAGGSNQPQHF.